The present entry profiles one TCR beta chain with its context. Original analysis: For nucleated cells, counts were estimated from reference gene primer amplification. Clones were read by immunoSEQ multiplex PCR, and TCRdb kept only the in-frame ones, dropping some. That table gives V, J and clone size, and the DNA gave D and trimming. The sample shows hundreds of thousands of clones, approximately 85% of them seen only once. This sample was taken from a study of blood T cell repertoires in COVID-19. About the study: Italy, Spain and the United States were the sources of the convalescent and acute COVID-19 samples. PBMCs, B-cell-depleted T cells, or T cells were the source of the cDNA or gDNA that made up the material.

The germline CDR1 and CDR2 sequences are LNHDA and SQIVND (reference sequence). Trimming took 1 base from V and 6 from J, leaving 10 bases between them. This CDR3 comprises 14 residues. The sequenced sample consisted of peripheral blood. This clonotype originated in a man aged 50 to 60 with active or convalescent COVID-19. The chain combines TRBV19 with TRBJ1-5; D gene ambiguous. The CDR3 region has the DNA TGTGCCAGTAGTATAGGCCTCTCGGGTCAGCCCCAGCATTTT. Protein: CASSIGLSGQPQHF.